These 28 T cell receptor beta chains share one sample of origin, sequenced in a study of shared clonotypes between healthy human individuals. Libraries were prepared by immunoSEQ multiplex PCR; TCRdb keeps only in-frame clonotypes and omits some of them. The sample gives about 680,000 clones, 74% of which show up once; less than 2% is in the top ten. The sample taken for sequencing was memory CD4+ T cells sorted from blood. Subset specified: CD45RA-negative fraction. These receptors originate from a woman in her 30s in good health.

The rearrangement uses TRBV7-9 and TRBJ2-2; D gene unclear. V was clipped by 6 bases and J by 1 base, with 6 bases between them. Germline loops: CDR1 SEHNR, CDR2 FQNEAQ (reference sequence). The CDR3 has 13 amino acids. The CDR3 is CASRAQNTGELFF. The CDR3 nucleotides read TGTGCCAGCAGGGCCCAGAACACCGGGGAGCTGTTTTTT.

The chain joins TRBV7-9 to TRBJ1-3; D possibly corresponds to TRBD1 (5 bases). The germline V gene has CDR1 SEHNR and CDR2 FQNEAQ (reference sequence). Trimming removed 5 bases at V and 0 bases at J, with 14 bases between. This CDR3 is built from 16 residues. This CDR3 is CASSSEGLISGNTIYF. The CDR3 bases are TGTGCCAGCAGCAGCGAGGGACTTATCTCTGGAAACACCATATATTTT.

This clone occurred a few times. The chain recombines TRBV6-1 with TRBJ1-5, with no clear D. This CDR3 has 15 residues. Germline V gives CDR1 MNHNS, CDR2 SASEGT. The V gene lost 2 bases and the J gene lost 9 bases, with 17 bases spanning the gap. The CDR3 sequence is CASSETVGRRGPQHF. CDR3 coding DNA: TGTGCCAGCAGTGAAACGGTAGGGCGTCGTGGGCCCCAGCATTTT.

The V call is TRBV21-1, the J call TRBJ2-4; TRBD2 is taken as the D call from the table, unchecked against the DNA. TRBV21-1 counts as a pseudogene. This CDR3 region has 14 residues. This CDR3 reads CASSKFLSENIQYF. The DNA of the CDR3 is TGTGCCAGCAGCAAATTCCTAAGTGAGAACATTCAGTACTTC.

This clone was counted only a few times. The CDR3 nucleotides read TGTGCCAGCAGCCCAGCGGGAGTCAATGAGCAGTTCTTC. Amino acid sequence: CASSPAGVNEQFF. The chain carries TRBV7-3 and TRBJ2-1, with TRBD2 matching 8 bases. V was clipped by 5 bases and J by 6 bases; unmatched bases: 3. Germline V gene lookup returns CDR1 SGHTA and CDR2 FQGTGA. This CDR3 region has 13 residues.

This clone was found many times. The CDR3 bases are TGTGCCAGTAGTCGATTTCGGGTAGTGAGGGAAGGGGGGGATGAGCAGTTCTTC. It yields the protein CASSRFRVVREGGDEQFF. This chain uses TRBV19 with TRBJ2-1; tentatively, D is TRBD2 (7 bases). This CDR3 has 18 residues. Per the germline V gene, CDR1 is LNHDA and CDR2 is SQIVND (reference sequence). V was cut by 5 bases and J by 8 bases, with 28 bases left in between. The whole variable domain, remainder taken from reference TRBV19 and TRBJ2-1, is DGGITQSPKYLFRKEGQNVTLSCEQNLNHDAMYWYRQDPGQGLRLIYYSQIVNDFQKGDIAEGYSVSREKKESFPLTVTSAQKNPTAFYLCASSRFRVVREGGDEQFFGPGTRLTVL.

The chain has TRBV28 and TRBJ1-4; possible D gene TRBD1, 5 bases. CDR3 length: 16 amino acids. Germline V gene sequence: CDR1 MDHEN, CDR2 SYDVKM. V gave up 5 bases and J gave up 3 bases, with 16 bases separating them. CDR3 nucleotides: TGTGCCAGCAGTGCCCAAGGGGCGCTCTCTAATGAAAAACTGTTTTTT. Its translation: CASSAQGALSNEKLFF.

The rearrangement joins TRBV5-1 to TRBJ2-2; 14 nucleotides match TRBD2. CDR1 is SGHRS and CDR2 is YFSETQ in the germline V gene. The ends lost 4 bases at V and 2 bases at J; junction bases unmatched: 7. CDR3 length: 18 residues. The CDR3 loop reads CASSKRTSGRINTGELFF. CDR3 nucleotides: TGCGCCAGCAGCAAAAGGACTAGCGGGAGGATCAACACCGGGGAGCTGTTTTTT.

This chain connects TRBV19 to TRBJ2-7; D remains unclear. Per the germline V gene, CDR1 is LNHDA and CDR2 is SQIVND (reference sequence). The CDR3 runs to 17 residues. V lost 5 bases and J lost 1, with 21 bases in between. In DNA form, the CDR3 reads TGTGCCAGTAGTCCTTCCTTACCTTCCGTGGGGTCCTACGAGCAGTACTTC. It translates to CASSPSLPSVGSYEQYF.

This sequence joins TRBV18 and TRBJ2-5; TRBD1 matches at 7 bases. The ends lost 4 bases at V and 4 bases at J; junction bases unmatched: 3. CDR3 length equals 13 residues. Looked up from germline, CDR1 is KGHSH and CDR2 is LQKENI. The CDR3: CASSQGQIETQYF. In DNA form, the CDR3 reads TGTGCCAGCTCACAGGGACAGATAGAGACCCAGTACTTC.

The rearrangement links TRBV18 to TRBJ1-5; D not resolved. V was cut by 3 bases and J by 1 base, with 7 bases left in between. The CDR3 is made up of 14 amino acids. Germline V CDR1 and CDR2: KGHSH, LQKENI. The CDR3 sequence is CASSPGASNQPQHF. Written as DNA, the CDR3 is TGTGCCAGCTCACCGGGCGCGAGCAATCAGCCCCAGCATTTT.

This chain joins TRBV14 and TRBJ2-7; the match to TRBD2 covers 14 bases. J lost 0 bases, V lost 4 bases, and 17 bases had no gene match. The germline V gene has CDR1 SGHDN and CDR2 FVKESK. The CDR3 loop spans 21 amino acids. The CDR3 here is CASSRGLAGGRGIPSSYEQYF. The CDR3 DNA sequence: TGTGCCAGCAGCCGTGGACTAGCGGGAGGAAGGGGAATACCCAGCTCCTACGAGCAGTACTTC. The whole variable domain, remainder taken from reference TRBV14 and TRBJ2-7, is EAGVTQFPSHSVIEKGQTVTLRCDPISGHDNLYWYRRVMGKEIKFLLHFVKESKQDESGMPNNRFLAERTGGTYSTLKVQPAELEDSGVYFCASSRGLAGGRGIPSSYEQYFGPGTRLTVT.

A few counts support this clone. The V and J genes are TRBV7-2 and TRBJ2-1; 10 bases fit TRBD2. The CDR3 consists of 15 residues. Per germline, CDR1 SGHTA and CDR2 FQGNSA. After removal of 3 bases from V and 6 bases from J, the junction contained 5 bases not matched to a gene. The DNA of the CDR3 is TGTGCCAGCAGCTTGGCTCTAGCGGGAGTCAATGAGCAGTTCTTC. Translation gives CASSLALAGVNEQFF.

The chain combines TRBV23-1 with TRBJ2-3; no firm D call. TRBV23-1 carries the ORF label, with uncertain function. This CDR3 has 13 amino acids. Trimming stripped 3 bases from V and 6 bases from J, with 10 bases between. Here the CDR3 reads CASSQYRRDTQYF. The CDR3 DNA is TGCGCCAGCAGTCAGTACCGAAGGGATACGCAGTATTTT.

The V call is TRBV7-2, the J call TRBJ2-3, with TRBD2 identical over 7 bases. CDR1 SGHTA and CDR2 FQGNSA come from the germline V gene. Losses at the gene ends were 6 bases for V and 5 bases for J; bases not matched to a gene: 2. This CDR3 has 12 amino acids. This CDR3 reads CASSGGGDTQYF. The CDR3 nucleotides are TGTGCCAGCAGTGGGGGGGGAGATACGCAGTATTTT.

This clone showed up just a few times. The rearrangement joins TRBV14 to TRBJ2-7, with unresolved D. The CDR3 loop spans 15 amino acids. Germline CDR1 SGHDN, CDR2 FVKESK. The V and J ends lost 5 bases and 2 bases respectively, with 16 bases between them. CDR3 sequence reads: CASSYGSPRTYEQYF. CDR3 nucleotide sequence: TGTGCCAGCAGCTACGGGTCTCCCCGCACCTACGAGCAGTACTTC.

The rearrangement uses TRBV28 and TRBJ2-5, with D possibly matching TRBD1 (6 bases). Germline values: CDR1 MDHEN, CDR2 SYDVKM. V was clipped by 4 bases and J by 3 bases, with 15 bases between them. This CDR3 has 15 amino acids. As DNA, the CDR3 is TGTGCCAGCAGTTACACCGGACAGTGGAAAGAGACCCAGTACTTC. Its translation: CASSYTGQWKETQYF. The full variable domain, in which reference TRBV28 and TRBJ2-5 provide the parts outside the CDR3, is DVKVTQSSRYLVKRTGEKVFLECVQDMDHENMFWYRQDPGLGLRLIYFSYDVKMKEKGDIPEGYSVSREKKERFSLILESASTNQTSMYLCASSYTGQWKETQYFGPGTRLLVL.

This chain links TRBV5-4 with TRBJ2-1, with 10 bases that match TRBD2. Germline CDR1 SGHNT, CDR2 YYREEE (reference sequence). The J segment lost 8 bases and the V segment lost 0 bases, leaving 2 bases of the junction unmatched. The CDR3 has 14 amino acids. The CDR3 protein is CASSLASGRDEQFF. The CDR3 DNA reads TGTGCCAGCAGCTTGGCGAGCGGGAGGGATGAGCAGTTCTTC.

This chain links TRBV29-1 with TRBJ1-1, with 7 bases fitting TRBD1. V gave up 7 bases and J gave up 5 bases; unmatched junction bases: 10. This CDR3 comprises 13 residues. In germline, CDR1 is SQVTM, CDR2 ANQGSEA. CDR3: CSGRRGQGTEAFF. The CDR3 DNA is TGCAGCGGACGGAGGGGGCAGGGGACTGAAGCTTTCTTT.

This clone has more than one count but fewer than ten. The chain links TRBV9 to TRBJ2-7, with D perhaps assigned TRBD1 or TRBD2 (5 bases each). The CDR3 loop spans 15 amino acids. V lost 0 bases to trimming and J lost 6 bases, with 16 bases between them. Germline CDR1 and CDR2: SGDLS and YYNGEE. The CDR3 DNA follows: TGTGCCAGCAGCGTAGACGGGACCCTGGTTTTCGAGCAGTACTTC. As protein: CASSVDGTLVFEQYF.

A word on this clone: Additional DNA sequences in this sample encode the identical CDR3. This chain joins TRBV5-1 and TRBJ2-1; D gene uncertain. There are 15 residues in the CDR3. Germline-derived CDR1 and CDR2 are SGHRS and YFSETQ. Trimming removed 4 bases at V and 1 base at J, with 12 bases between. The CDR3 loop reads CASSVDSASYNEQFF. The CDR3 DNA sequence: TGCGCCAGCAGCGTAGATTCCGCTTCCTACAATGAGCAGTTCTTC.

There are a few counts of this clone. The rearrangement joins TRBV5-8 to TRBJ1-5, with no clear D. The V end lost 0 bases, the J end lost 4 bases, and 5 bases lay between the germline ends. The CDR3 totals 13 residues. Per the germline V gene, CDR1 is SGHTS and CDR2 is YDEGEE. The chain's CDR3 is CASSLERNQPQHF. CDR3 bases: TGTGCCAGCAGCTTGGAACGGAATCAGCCCCAGCATTTT.

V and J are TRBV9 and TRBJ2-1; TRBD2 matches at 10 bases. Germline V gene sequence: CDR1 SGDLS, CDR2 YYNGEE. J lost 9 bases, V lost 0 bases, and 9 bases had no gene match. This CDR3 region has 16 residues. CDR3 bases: TGTGCCAGCAGCGTAGGGTCCCTAGCGGGAGTGCCTGAGCAGTTCTTC. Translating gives CASSVGSLAGVPEQFF.

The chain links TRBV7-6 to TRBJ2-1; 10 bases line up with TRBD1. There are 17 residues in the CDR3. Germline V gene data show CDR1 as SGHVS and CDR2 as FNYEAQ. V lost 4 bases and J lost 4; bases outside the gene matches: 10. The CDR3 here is CASSSRTGTGVYNEQFF. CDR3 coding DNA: TGTGCCAGCAGCTCACGAACCGGGACAGGGGTATACAATGAGCAGTTCTTC.

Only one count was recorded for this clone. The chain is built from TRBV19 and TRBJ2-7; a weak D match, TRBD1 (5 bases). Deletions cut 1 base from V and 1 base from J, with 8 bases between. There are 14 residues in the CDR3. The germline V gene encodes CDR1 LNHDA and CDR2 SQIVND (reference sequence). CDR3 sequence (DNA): TGTGCCAGTAGTATAGCAGGGCTGTCCTACGAGCAGTACTTC. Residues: CASSIAGLSYEQYF.

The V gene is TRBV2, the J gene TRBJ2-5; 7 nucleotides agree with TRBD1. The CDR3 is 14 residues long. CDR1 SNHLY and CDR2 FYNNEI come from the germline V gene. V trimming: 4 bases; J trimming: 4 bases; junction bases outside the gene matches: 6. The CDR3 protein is CASSATGHRETQYF. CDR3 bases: TGTGCCAGCAGTGCGACAGGGCACCGAGAGACCCAGTACTTC.

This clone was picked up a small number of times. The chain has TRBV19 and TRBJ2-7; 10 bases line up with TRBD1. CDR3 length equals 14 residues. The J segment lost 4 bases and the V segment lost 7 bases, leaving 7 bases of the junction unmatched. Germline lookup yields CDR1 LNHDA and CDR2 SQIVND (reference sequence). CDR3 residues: CASTTGTGAYEQYF. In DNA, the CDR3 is TGTGCCAGTACAACCGGGACAGGGGCTTACGAGCAGTACTTC.

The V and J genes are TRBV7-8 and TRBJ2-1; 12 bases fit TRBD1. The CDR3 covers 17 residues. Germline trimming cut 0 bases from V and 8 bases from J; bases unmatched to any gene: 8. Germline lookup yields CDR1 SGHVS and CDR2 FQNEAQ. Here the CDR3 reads CASSLAPGTGGIYEQFF. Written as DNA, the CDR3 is TGTGCCAGCAGCTTAGCACCCGGGACAGGGGGCATCTATGAGCAGTTCTTC.